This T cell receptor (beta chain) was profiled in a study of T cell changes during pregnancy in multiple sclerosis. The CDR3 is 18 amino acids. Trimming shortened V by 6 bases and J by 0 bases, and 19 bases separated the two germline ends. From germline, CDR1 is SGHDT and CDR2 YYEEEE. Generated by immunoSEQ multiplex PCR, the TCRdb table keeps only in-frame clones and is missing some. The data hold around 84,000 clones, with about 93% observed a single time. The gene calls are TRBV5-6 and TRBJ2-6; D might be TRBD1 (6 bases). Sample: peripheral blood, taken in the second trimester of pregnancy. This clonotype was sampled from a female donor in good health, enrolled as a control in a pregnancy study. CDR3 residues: CASTPDRHVGSGANVLTF. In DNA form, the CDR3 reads TGTGCCAGCACCCCAGACAGGCACGTAGGCTCTGGGGCCAACGTCCTGACTTTC.